The T cell receptor beta chain described here comes from a study of shared clonotypes between healthy human individuals. V was clipped by 3 bases and J by 5 bases, with 11 bases between them. CDR1 and CDR2 from the germline V gene are SGDLS and YYNGEE. The CDR3 runs 13 residues. Study-level points and caveats: How much donors shared clonotypes was expected to be affected by sequencing depth. Enrolling few donors narrowed the genetic and exposure-history diversity that was represented.

Each subset's genomic DNA was shared equally among a number of immunoSEQ plates. Clones were read by immunoSEQ multiplex PCR, and TCRdb kept only the in-frame ones, dropping some. The table has 1.5 million to 2.5 million clones, roughly 94% seen once. About this clone itself: Its antigen is not identified.

Naivety among CD8 cells was defined by CD45RO negativity and positive CCR7 selection, thereby excluding terminally differentiated effector memory CD45RA+ cells. Sequencing was carried out using naive CD8+ T cells sorted from blood. The clonotype originates from a young man in good health. The V call is TRBV9, the J call TRBJ1-1; no firm D call. CDR3 sequence (DNA): TGTGCCAGCAGCGCCGAAGGCAGGACTGAAGCTTTCTTT. This codes for CASSAEGRTEAFF.